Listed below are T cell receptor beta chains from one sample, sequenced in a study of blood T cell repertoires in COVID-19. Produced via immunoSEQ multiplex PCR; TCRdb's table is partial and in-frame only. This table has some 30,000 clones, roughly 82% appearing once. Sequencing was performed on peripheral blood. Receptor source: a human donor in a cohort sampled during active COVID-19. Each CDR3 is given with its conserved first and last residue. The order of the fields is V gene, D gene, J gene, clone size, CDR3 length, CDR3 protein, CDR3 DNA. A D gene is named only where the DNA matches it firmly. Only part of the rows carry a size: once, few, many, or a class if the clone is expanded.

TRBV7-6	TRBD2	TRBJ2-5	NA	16	CASSLAIASGQETQYF	TGTGCCAGCAGCTTAGCGATCGCTAGCGGGCAAGAGACCCAGTACTTC
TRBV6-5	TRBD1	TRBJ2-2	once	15	CASSRTGGDTGELFF	TGTGCCAGCAGCCGGACAGGGGGTGACACCGGGGAGCTGTTTTTT
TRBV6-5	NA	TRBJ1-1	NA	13	CASTRTAAAEAFF	TGTGCCAGCACCCGAACGGCGGCGGCAGAAGCTTTCTTT
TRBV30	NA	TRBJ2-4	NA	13	CAWSALAKNIQYF	TGTGCCTGGAGTGCACTAGCCAAAAACATTCAGTACTTC
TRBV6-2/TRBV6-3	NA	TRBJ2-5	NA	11	CASTPGRTQYF	TGTGCCAGCACCCCGGGGAGGACCCAGTACTTC
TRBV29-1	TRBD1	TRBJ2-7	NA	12	CSARDRGNEQYF	TGCAGCGCGAGGGACAGGGGCAACGAGCAGTACTTC
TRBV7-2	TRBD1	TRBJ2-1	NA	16	CASSSSGTGSSSEQFF	TGTGCCAGCAGCTCCTCCGGGACAGGGAGTTCAAGTGAGCAGTTCTTC
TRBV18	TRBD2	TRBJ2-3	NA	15	CASTGGSGNTDTQYF	TGTGCCAGCACCGGCGGGAGTGGAAACACAGATACGCAGTATTTT
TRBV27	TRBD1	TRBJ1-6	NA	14	CASSNRDRGSPLHF	TGTGCCAGCAGTAACCGGGACAGGGGTTCACCCCTCCACTTT
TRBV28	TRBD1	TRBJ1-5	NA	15	CASSFGRGLDQPQHF	TGTGCCAGCAGTTTCGGAAGGGGGCTCGATCAGCCCCAGCATTTT
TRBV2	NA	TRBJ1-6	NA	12	CASNRLGSPLHF	TGTGCCAGCAACAGGCTAGGCTCACCCCTCCACTTT
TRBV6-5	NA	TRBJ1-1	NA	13	CAGRDRTDTEAFF	TGTGCCGGACGAGACAGGACTGATACTGAAGCTTTCTTT
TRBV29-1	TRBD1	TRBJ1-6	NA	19	CSVEGGTGTGYFSCSPLHF	TGCAGCGTTGAAGGGGGAACCGGGACAGGGTATTTCTCTTGTTCACCCCTCCACTTT
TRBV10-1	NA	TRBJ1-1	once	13	CATRDTLNTEAFF	TGCGCCACCCGGGACACCCTGAACACTGAAGCTTTCTTT
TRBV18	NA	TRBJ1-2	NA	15	CASSLAGRGSYGYTF	TGTGCCAGCTCCCTTGCCGGGAGGGGCAGCTATGGCTACACCTTC
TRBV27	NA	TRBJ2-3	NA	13	CASSFHLADTQYF	TGTGCCAGCAGTTTCCATCTCGCGGATACGCAGTATTTT
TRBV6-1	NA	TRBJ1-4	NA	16	CASSEARGPLREKLFF	TGTGCCAGCAGTGAAGCGCGAGGTCCCCTACGGGAAAAACTGTTTTTT
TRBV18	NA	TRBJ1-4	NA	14	CASSPDRSNEKLFF	TGTGCCAGCTCACCGGACAGAAGTAATGAAAAACTGTTTTTT
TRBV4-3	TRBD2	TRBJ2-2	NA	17	CASSQDWLAGGPGELFF	TGCGCCAGCAGCCAAGATTGGCTAGCGGGGGGGCCCGGGGAGCTGTTTTTT
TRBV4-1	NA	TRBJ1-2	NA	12	CASSQDPGGYTF	TGCGCCAGCAGCCAAGATCCCGGTGGCTACACCTTC
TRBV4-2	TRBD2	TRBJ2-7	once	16	CASSFGTSGGAVEQYF	TGTGCCAGCAGTTTCGGGACTAGCGGGGGGGCCGTCGAGCAGTACTTC
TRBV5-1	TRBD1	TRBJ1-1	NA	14	CASSLVQGDTEAFF	TGCGCCAGCAGCTTGGTACAGGGGGACACTGAAGCTTTCTTT